This record concerns one TCR beta chain sequence. Its antigen remains unknown. These data originate in a study of identifying expanded T cells in peripheral blood. Whole-study results and caveats: Across healthy donors, higher total template counts meant significantly greater approximately two-week count variance.

The germline gives CDR1 LNHDA, CDR2 SQIVND (reference sequence). This CDR3 has 16 residues. V gave up 5 bases and J gave up 5 bases; unmatched junction bases: 13. No infections or other immune events were documented during collection. The method was immunoSEQ multiplex PCR; TCRdb's version includes in-frame clones alone and lacks a portion of them. The sample records roughly 120,000 clones, about 88% being singletons. The chain recombines TRBV19 with TRBJ2-3, with 7 bases that match TRBD1. Sequenced input: blood. This receptor was taken from a person aged 18-70 years in good health. CDR3 nucleotides: TGTGCCAGTAGTCCCACCCTTAGGGGGCTTGTAGATACGCAGTATTTT. Translation: CASSPTLRGLVDTQYF.